This note documents a single T cell receptor (beta chain) sequence. What it recognizes is unknown. The junction had 14 bases not matched to a gene; V was cut back by 2 bases and J by 9 bases. The CDR3 loop spans 16 amino acids. Germline lookup yields CDR1 SGDLS and CDR2 YYNGEE. This sample was taken from a study of T cells in localized non-small cell lung cancer. Data came from immunoSEQ multiplex PCR; TCRdb stores just in-frame clones and leaves some out. The sample consists of 7,300 or so clones, about 40% of them appearing once. Overall study findings and caveats: Heterogeneity remains possible, as sequencing covered one tumor region only. Adjacent lung had a median approximately 57 of the 100 largest tumor clones. Highest T cell clonality was seen in uninvolved adjacent lung, surpassing that measured in tumor. Increased T cell density in blood showed an association with longer overall survival.

Sequenced material: lung tumor tissue, taken before any cancer treatment. This TCR was sampled from a man between 40 and 75 years old with stage III lung adenocarcinoma. The gene calls are TRBV9 and TRBJ2-1; TRBD2 agrees at 7 bases. Here the CDR3 reads CASSVQGGSRSGEQFF. In DNA, the CDR3 is TGTGCCAGCAGCGTTCAGGGCGGGAGCAGGAGCGGTGAGCAGTTCTTC.